The rows below give T cell receptor beta chains drawn from one sample of a study of T cell changes during pregnancy in multiple sclerosis. Repertoires were generated with immunoSEQ multiplex PCR, while TCRdb's copy carries only in-frame clones and drops some. This sample has tens of thousands of clones, with more than 85% found just once. This specimen consisted of peripheral blood, obtained after pregnancy. The receptors stem from a female donor with multiple sclerosis, enrolled in a pregnancy study. Each CDR3 is given with its conserved first and last residue. The D gene is left open where the match is weak. Size values are once, few and many counts, or a class for expanded clones, and some rows have none.

V,D,length,J,size,DNA,CDR3
TRBV6-5,.,13,TRBJ1-3,.,TGTGCCAGCACACCGGGGGGGTCCGACACCATATATTTT,CASTPGGSDTIYF
TRBV7-2,TRBD1,14,TRBJ2-5,.,TGTGCCAGCAGCTACTGGACAGGCCAAGAGACCCAGTACTTC,CASSYWTGQETQYF
TRBV6-5,.,12,TRBJ1-2,.,TGTGCCAGCAGGAACAGGCCCTATGGCTACACCTTC,CASRNRPYGYTF
TRBV29-1,.,12,TRBJ1-1,.,TGCAGCGTGAACATATTGAACACTGAAGCTTTCTTT,CSVNILNTEAFF
TRBV4-2,.,13,TRBJ1-5,.,TGTGCCAGCAGCCAACTGTTCGATCAGCCCCAGCATTTT,CASSQLFDQPQHF
TRBV25-1,.,13,TRBJ2-7,.,TGTGCCAGCAGTGAAGGCGGGAACTACGAGCAGTACTTC,CASSEGGNYEQYF
TRBV4-1,TRBD2,20,TRBJ2-1,.,TGCGCCAGCAGCCAAGGGGACCCAGGTGGTGGCGGGGGGGCATATGGTGAGCAGTTCTTC,CASSQGDPGGGGGAYGEQFF
TRBV6-6,TRBD1,15,TRBJ1-5,.,TGTGCCAGCAGTCCCCAGGACAGGGCCGATCAGCCCCAGCATTTT,CASSPQDRADQPQHF
TRBV19,.,14,TRBJ1-3,.,TGTGCCAGTAGTATTCGGGGTATCGGAAACACCATATATTTT,CASSIRGIGNTIYF
TRBV11-1,TRBD1,15,TRBJ2-7,.,TGTGCCAGCAGCTTGGGAAGACAGGGTTCCTACGAGCAGTACTTC,CASSLGRQGSYEQYF
TRBV5-4,.,16,TRBJ2-2,.,TGTGCCAGCAGAGGTGGCGGGACCAAGAACACCGGGGAGCTGTTTTTT,CASRGGGTKNTGELFF
TRBV7-2,TRBD2,15,TRBJ2-1,.,TGTGCCAGCACCCCTAAAAAGACTAGCGGGGGCCCCCAGTTCTTC,CASTPKKTSGGPQFF
TRBV29-1,.,11,TRBJ1-1,few,TGCAGCGTTGAGGGGGCGGCTGAAGCTTTCTTT,CSVEGAAEAFF
TRBV15,.,12,TRBJ1-5,.,TGTGCCACCAGCACTGGAGATTCAGCCCAGCATTTT,CATSTGDSAQHF
TRBV9,.,15,TRBJ1-2,.,TGTGCCAGCAGCGACAGGGCTCGAGGGGTGGGGGGCTACACCTTC,CASSDRARGVGGYTF
TRBV29-1,.,12,TRBJ1-3,.,TGCAGCGCTGGGACTGATGGAAACACCATATATTTT,CSAGTDGNTIYF
TRBV19,.,15,TRBJ2-4,.,TGTGCCAGTAGTATAGAGGGGAGAGCCAAAAACATTCAGTACTTC,CASSIEGRAKNIQYF
TRBV7-2,.,16,TRBJ2-2,.,TGTGCCAGCAGCTTAGTTTCAGGGTCAGTCACCGGGGAGCTGTTTTTT,CASSLVSGSVTGELFF
TRBV30,.,11,TRBJ1-2,.,TGTGCCTGGAACAGGGAAGGTGGCTACACCTTC,CAWNREGGYTF
TRBV2,.,13,TRBJ1-1,.,TGTGCCAGCACGTCAGGGCTTGTAGTTGAAGCTTTCTTT,CASTSGLVVEAFF
TRBV7-3,.,12,TRBJ2-3,.,TGTGCCAGCAGCCAGGGAACAGATACGCAGTATTTT,CASSQGTDTQYF
TRBV18,.,14,TRBJ1-1,once,TGTGCCAGCTCACCCCGGGAACGGAACACTGAAGCTTTCTTT,CASSPRERNTEAFF
TRBV5-8,.,17,TRBJ1-5,.,TGTGCCAGCAGCCCGGAGGGGCGTCAGGATAGCAATCAGCCCCAGCATTTT,CASSPEGRQDSNQPQHF
TRBV27,.,12,TRBJ1-2,.,TGTGCCAGCAGTTCGGGGAAGGGTGGCTACACCTTC,CASSSGKGGYTF
TRBV10-3,TRBD1,15,TRBJ2-2,.,TGTGCCATCAGTGTAGCAGGGGGCTTAACCGGGGAGCTGTTTTTT,CAISVAGGLTGELFF
TRBV4-2,TRBD2,17,TRBJ2-2,.,TGTGCCAGCAGCCAAGGGGGACTAGCGGGGGAAGCCGGGGAGCTGTTTTTT,CASSQGGLAGEAGELFF
TRBV4-3,.,14,TRBJ1-2,.,TGCGCCAGCAGCCAAGATCCGGAGGACTATGGCTACACCTTC,CASSQDPEDYGYTF
TRBV15,TRBD2,15,TRBJ2-1,.,TGTGCCACCAGCAAAAAGACTAGCGAATACAATGAGCAGTTCTTC,CATSKKTSEYNEQFF